These 15 T cell receptor beta chains came from one sample sequenced in a study of blood T cells in healthy people across ages. The second PCR ran roughly 6 to 11 cycles with a sample-barcoded 5' primer and J-beta primers. TCRdb independently ran MiXCR on the 5' RACE reads; one entry per CDR3 protein. Of hundreds of thousands of distinct CDR3 sequences in the sample, approximately 50% were seen once. The specimen sequenced was blood. The receptors stem from a woman aged 60-75 years in good health.

The chain recombines TRBV20-1 with TRBJ2-3; D call uncertain. V was clipped by 7 bases and J by 5 bases, with 16 bases between them. Germline V lookup: CDR1 DFQATT, CDR2 SNEGSKA (reference sequence). CDR3 length: 13 amino acids. The CDR3 nucleotides read TGCAGTGTGTCGGTTGTCGTACGAGATACGCAGTATTTT. Translating it yields CSVSVVVRDTQYF.

This chain links TRBV20-1 with TRBJ1-1; TRBD1 aligns across 9 bases. Germline loops: CDR1 DFQATT, CDR2 SNEGSKA (reference sequence). CDR3 length: 20 amino acids. J was trimmed by 1 base and V by 0 bases; bases with no gene match: 18. The CDR3 region is CSARDEGGQGRVPSNTEAFF. CDR3 bases: TGCAGTGCTAGAGATGAGGGGGGACAGGGACGGGTCCCTTCGAACACTGAAGCTTTCTTT.

CDR3 region: CSARAGTSGWGSGANVLTF. The CDR3 nucleotides are TGCAGTGCTAGAGCCGGGACTAGCGGCTGGGGATCTGGGGCCAACGTCCTGACTTTC. The rearrangement links TRBV20-1 to TRBJ2-6; 11 bases align to TRBD2. The CDR3 contains 19 residues. The V gene's germline CDR1 is DFQATT and CDR2 SNEGSKA (reference sequence). With V trimmed by 1 base and J by 1 base, 9 bases remained unmatched.

This clonotype has ten or more counts. V is TRBV25-1 and J is TRBJ2-5, with 7 bases aligning to TRBD1. The ends lost 6 bases at V and 5 bases at J; junction bases unmatched: 12. The CDR3 has 15 amino acids. Germline values: CDR1 MGHDK, CDR2 SYGVNS. The CDR3 DNA reads as TGTGCCAGCAGCAGATATTCAGGGGGTCCCGAGACCCAGTACTTC. Translated, it gives CASSRYSGGPETQYF.

This chain uses TRBV7-9 with TRBJ2-5; D may be TRBD1 (6 bases). The CDR3 covers 15 residues. CDR1 and CDR2 (germline): SEHNR, FQNEAQ (reference sequence). V lost 6 bases and J lost 1, with 15 bases in between. The CDR3 sequence: CASREWDTFQETQYF. The CDR3 nucleotides read TGTGCCAGCAGGGAGTGGGACACTTTCCAAGAGACCCAGTACTTC.

The chain combines TRBV28 with TRBJ1-2; D uncertain. This CDR3 has 15 amino acids. The V gene lost 2 bases and the J gene lost 2 bases, with 12 bases spanning the gap. The germline V gene encodes CDR1 MDHEN and CDR2 SYDVKM. The CDR3: CASSLVGNTNYGYTF. The CDR3 coding sequence is TGTGCCAGCAGTTTAGTAGGGAACACCAACTATGGCTACACCTTC.

The J gene is TRBJ2-7, the V gene TRBV10-3; 9 bases agree with TRBD2. The V segment lost 6 bases and the J segment 11 bases; nucleotides outside the gene matches: 11. The CDR3 length is 13 residues. Germline V gene data show CDR1 as ENHRY and CDR2 as SYGVKD. The CDR3 DNA reads TGTGCCATCAGGGTGTGGGATAGCGGGAGAGAGTACTTC. Protein: CAIRVWDSGREYF.

This clonotype was found a few times. V usage is TRBV29-1 and J usage is TRBJ1-2; 8 nucleotides match TRBD1. The CDR3 is 12 amino acids. Germline V lookup: CDR1 SQVTM, CDR2 ANQGSEA. With V trimmed by 4 bases and J by 7 bases, 5 bases remained unmatched. The CDR3 sequence: CSVGQGIVGYTF. As DNA, the CDR3 is TGCAGCGTTGGACAGGGGATCGTTGGCTACACCTTC.

V usage is TRBV28 and J usage is TRBJ2-6; D is uncertain. There are 16 residues in the CDR3. Germline CDR1 MDHEN, CDR2 SYDVKM. Trimming shortened V by 6 bases and J by 1 base, and 13 bases separated the two germline ends. CDR3 protein: CASRIQTNSGANVLTF. The CDR3 DNA follows: TGTGCCAGCAGAATCCAAACAAATTCTGGGGCCAACGTCCTGACTTTC.

This clonotype was seen repeatedly, ten times or more. This chain uses TRBV7-8 with TRBJ2-5, with 11 bases aligning to TRBD2. The CDR3 covers 14 residues. V trimming: 10 bases; J trimming: 11 bases; junction bases outside the gene matches: 15. Germline lookup yields CDR1 SGHVS and CDR2 FQNEAQ. The CDR3 nucleotides are TGTGCCACCGAAACTAGCGGGAGTATCTATGAGCAGTACTTC. Translated: CATETSGSIYEQYF.

This sequence joins TRBV7-3 and TRBJ2-1; TRBD1 might be the D (6 bases). V was clipped by 4 bases and J by 9 bases, with 13 bases between them. The CDR3 is made up of 13 amino acids. Germline CDR1 reads SGHTA; CDR2 reads FQGTGA. For the CDR3, the DNA is TGTGCCAGCAGCTCCCTGGGGGCTTGTGAGCAGTTCTTC. Protein product: CASSSLGACEQFF.

This clonotype was seen at least ten times. The genes are TRBV4-2 and TRBJ1-2; TRBD1 matches 7 bases. In germline, CDR1 is LGHNA, CDR2 YNFKEQ. Trimming took 8 bases from V and 0 from J; bases not matched to a gene: 6. The CDR3 runs to 14 residues. CDR3 nucleotide sequence: TGTGCCAGCGGAACAGGGGTACCTAACTATGGCTACACCTTC. This sequence encodes CASGTGVPNYGYTF.

This clonotype was observed a few times. The chain employs TRBV12-3 or TRBV12-4 and TRBJ2-7; D may be TRBD2 (6 bases). V lost 2 bases to trimming and J lost 4 bases, with 12 bases between them. The CDR3 contains 14 residues. CDR3 sequence reads: CASSLWVAVYEQYF. CDR3 nucleotides: TGTGCCAGCAGTTTATGGGTAGCGGTATACGAGCAGTACTTC.

V gene TRBV6-2 or TRBV6-3 combines with J gene TRBJ2-3; D possibly matches TRBD1 or TRBD2 (5 bases each). CDR1 and CDR2 from the germline V gene are MNHEY and SVGEGT. The CDR3 loop spans 13 amino acids. Trimming pared 6 bases from V and 13 bases from J, leaving 20 bases between. CDR3 nucleotides: TGTGCCAGCAGCAAACTAGGAGGACCCAGGGAGTATTTT. Translated: CASSKLGGPREYF.

The chain is built from TRBV7-2 and TRBJ2-5, with TRBD1 as a possible D gene (5 bases). V was trimmed by 2 bases and J by 3 bases, leaving 10 bases between them. Germline CDR1 is SGHTA and CDR2 is FQGNSA. CDR3 length: 14 residues. CDR3 sequence reads: CASSLLGREETQYF. CDR3 DNA sequence: TGTGCCAGCAGCTTACTAGGCAGGGAAGAGACCCAGTACTTC.